This passage covers 28 T cell receptor beta chains from one sample sequenced in a study of blood T cell repertoires in COVID-19. Profiled with immunoSEQ multiplex PCR; TCRdb holds only in-frame clones, not every one. Among more than 200,000 clones listed, around 81% were seen once. Material for sequencing was PBMCs or T cells enriched from blood (not recorded which). These receptors all stem from a woman between 40 and 50 years old with acute COVID-19.

This chain joins TRBV9 and TRBJ2-1; D is unresolved. Germline CDR1 and CDR2: SGDLS and YYNGEE. Trimming pared 2 bases from V and 3 bases from J, leaving 12 bases between. The CDR3 extends over 15 amino acids. The CDR3 DNA reads as TGTGCCAGCAGCGTCCGCCCTAGAGGCTACAATGAGCAGTTCTTC. It encodes CASSVRPRGYNEQFF.

The chain couples TRBV6-2 or TRBV6-3 to TRBJ2-7; 10 nucleotides match TRBD2. V shed 6 bases, J shed 3 bases, and the junction held 2 bases outside the gene matches. The length of the CDR3 is 13 residues. Germline V gene sequence: CDR1 MNHEY, CDR2 SVGEGT. The DNA for the CDR3 is TGTGCCAGCAGCCTAGCGGGAGTCTACGAGCAGTACTTC. Translated: CASSLAGVYEQYF.

The CDR3: CASSPEGGPTGELFF. CDR3 DNA: TGCGCCAGCAGCCCAGAGGGGGGGCCCACCGGGGAGCTGTTTTTT. The rearrangement joins TRBV5-1 to TRBJ2-2, with a possible D match to TRBD2 (7 bases). V was cut by 4 bases and J by 4 bases, with 14 bases left in between. CDR1 SGHRS and CDR2 YFSETQ come from the germline V gene. This CDR3 is built from 15 residues.

The chain combines TRBV2 with TRBJ1-2; D is ambiguous. This CDR3 has 14 residues. Trimming stripped 0 bases from V and 8 bases from J, with 13 bases between. Germline assignment: CDR1 SNHLY and CDR2 FYNNEI. CDR3: CASSEARAEGGYTF. DNA of the CDR3: TGTGCCAGCAGTGAAGCGCGGGCGGAAGGAGGCTACACCTTC.

The chain joins TRBV7-9 to TRBJ2-3; tentatively, D is TRBD2 (7 bases). This CDR3 is built from 14 residues. V lost 3 bases, J lost 6 bases, and 13 bases lay in between. Germline V gene sequence: CDR1 SEHNR, CDR2 FQNEAQ (reference sequence). CDR3 nucleotide sequence: TGTGCCAGCAGCTTCTCGGGGGGCCACGATACGCAGTATTTT. Translated, it gives CASSFSGGHDTQYF.

V usage is TRBV7-2 and J usage is TRBJ2-1, with 14 bases fitting TRBD2. Trimming at V came to 3 bases and at J to 2 bases, leaving 0 bases not matched to a gene. This CDR3 is built from 16 residues. Per the germline V gene, CDR1 is SGHTA and CDR2 is FQGNSA. Written as DNA, the CDR3 is TGTGCCAGCAGCTTGACTAGCGGGGGGGCCTACAATGAGCAGTTCTTC. Its translation: CASSLTSGGAYNEQFF.

The chain carries TRBV7-2 and TRBJ1-5; 7 nucleotides align to TRBD1. This CDR3 region has 13 residues. Trimming cost V 5 bases and J 11 bases; bases outside gene matches: 9. Germline CDR1 and CDR2: SGHTA and FQGNSA. The CDR3 nucleotides are TGTGCCAGCAGCACCGACAGGGCCGAGGCCCAGCATTTT. Protein product: CASSTDRAEAQHF.

The chain joins TRBV4-2 to TRBJ2-1, with 10 bases that match TRBD2. Germline V gene lookup returns CDR1 LGHNA and CDR2 YNFKEQ. Trimming took 0 bases from V and 0 from J; bases not matched to a gene: 8. The CDR3 totals 19 residues. DNA of the CDR3: TGTGCCAGCAGCCAAGAGTCTCCTAGCGGGAGAAGCTCCTACAATGAGCAGTTCTTC. It specifies CASSQESPSGRSSYNEQFF.

This clone was observed many times. V usage is TRBV27 and J usage is TRBJ1-5; possible D gene TRBD1, 5 bases. The CDR3 has 18 residues. Germline-derived CDR1 and CDR2 are MNHEY and SMNVEV (reference sequence). The V and J ends lost 3 bases and 3 bases respectively, with 21 bases between them. CDR3 nucleotide sequence: TGTGCCAGCAGTTTGAGGGGACTTATCGGGGCAGTCAATCAGCCCCAGCATTTT. Translated: CASSLRGLIGAVNQPQHF.

The chain couples TRBV25-1 to TRBJ1-5; D is unresolved. Germline CDR1 MGHDK, CDR2 SYGVNS. This CDR3 has 13 residues. V was cut by 6 bases and J by 0 bases, with 6 bases left in between. The CDR3 spells CASRAYSNQPQHF. The CDR3 DNA follows: TGTGCCAGCAGGGCTTATAGCAATCAGCCCCAGCATTTT.

This clone showed up many times. The V and J genes are TRBV6-1 and TRBJ1-4, with D perhaps TRBD1 (5 bases). This CDR3 has 16 residues. The germline V gene has CDR1 MNHNS and CDR2 SASEGT. Trimming removed 2 bases from V and 2 bases from J, with 12 bases in between. The CDR3 DNA follows: TGTGCCAGCAGTGAAAGGCAGGGAGGCACTAATGAAAAACTGTTTTTT. Its translation is CASSERQGGTNEKLFF.

V usage is TRBV7-8 and J usage is TRBJ1-2; 7 bases agree with TRBD1. This CDR3 is built from 13 residues. V lost 5 bases to trimming and J lost 6 bases; unmatched junction nucleotides: 6. Germline CDR1 is SGHVS and CDR2 is FQNEAQ. CDR3 sequence reads: CASSPGGKDGYTF. CDR3 nucleotides: TGTGCCAGCAGCCCAGGGGGGAAGGATGGCTACACCTTC.

The V call is TRBV6-5, the J call TRBJ2-7; 7 bases fit TRBD1. V was clipped by 8 bases and J by 2 bases; unmatched bases: 9. CDR1 MNHEY and CDR2 SVGAGI come from the germline V gene. This CDR3 is built from 14 residues. CDR3 nucleotides: TGTGCCAGCCGGTCAGGGGGAAATACCTACGAGCAGTACTTC. Amino acid sequence: CASRSGGNTYEQYF.

The chain couples TRBV7-2 to TRBJ2-7; TRBD2 matches at 7 bases. Looked up from germline, CDR1 is SGHTA and CDR2 is FQGNSA. The length of the CDR3 is 14 residues. J lost 6 bases, V lost 8 bases, and 13 bases had no gene match. The CDR3 DNA follows: TGTGCCAGCCGCGCCGGGGGGAATATAGGCGAGCAGTACTTC. Protein product: CASRAGGNIGEQYF.

The rearrangement links TRBV18 to TRBJ1-1; possible D gene TRBD1, 5 bases. V shed 2 bases and J shed 5 bases, with 15 bases lying between them. The CDR3 is 15 residues long. Germline-derived CDR1 and CDR2 are KGHSH and LQKENI. The CDR3 DNA reads as TGTGCCAGCTCACCATCCGGGAGGGGTGGGACTGAAGCTTTCTTT. Its translation: CASSPSGRGGTEAFF.

The chain carries TRBV14 and TRBJ1-1; TRBD1 matches 9 bases. V shed 4 bases, J shed 1 base, and the junction held 4 bases outside the gene matches. CDR3 length: 15 residues. Germline CDR1 and CDR2: SGHDN and FVKESK. As DNA, the CDR3 is TGTGCCAGCAGCCTCCGACAGGGGGGGAACACTGAAGCTTTCTTT. Encoded protein: CASSLRQGGNTEAFF.

This clone occurred once. J is TRBJ2-1 and V is TRBV18, with 13 bases lining up with TRBD2. V lost 2 bases, J lost 5 bases, and 3 bases stayed unmatched. The CDR3 covers 16 residues. The germline V gene has CDR1 KGHSH and CDR2 LQKENI. In nucleotides, the CDR3 is TGTGCCAGCTCACCAATGGGGACTAGCGGGAACAATGAGCAGTTCTTC. Amino acid sequence: CASSPMGTSGNNEQFF.

This clone has just a few counts. The chain has TRBV29-1 and TRBJ1-3, with TRBD1 matching 7 bases. CDR3 length: 16 amino acids. The V gene's germline CDR1 is SQVTM and CDR2 ANQGSEA. With 5 bases clipped from V and 0 bases from J, the junction kept 10 bases outside the gene matches. The CDR3 is CSVSSGQKISGNTIYF. DNA of the CDR3: TGCAGCGTTTCCTCGGGACAGAAGATCTCTGGAAACACCATATATTTT.

The count of this clone is one. This chain connects TRBV6-4 to TRBJ2-3, with 9 bases matching TRBD2. Germline V gene sequence: CDR1 MRHNA, CDR2 SNTAGT. The length of the CDR3 is 16 residues. The J segment lost 4 bases and the V segment lost 5 bases, leaving 10 bases of the junction unmatched. The CDR3 reads CASSTSSGAGPDTQYF. The CDR3 coding sequence is TGTGCCAGCAGTACCTCTAGCGGGGCTGGGCCAGATACGCAGTATTTT.

This chain connects TRBV18 to TRBJ2-3; D is uncertain. The V and J ends lost 3 bases and 0 bases respectively, with 13 bases between them. CDR1 and CDR2 (germline): KGHSH, LQKENI. This CDR3 spans 16 amino acids. The CDR3 DNA sequence: TGTGCCAGCTCACCTAGTAGCCGGATTAGCACAGATACGCAGTATTTT. Translated, it gives CASSPSSRISTDTQYF.

The chain uses TRBV6-2 or TRBV6-3 and TRBJ1-4; TRBD1 agrees at 8 bases. J lost 0 bases, V lost 0 bases, and 12 bases had no gene match. The CDR3 is 20 amino acids. Germline loops: CDR1 MNHEY, CDR2 SVGEGT. This CDR3 reads CASSYSHVWTGSATNEKLFF. CDR3 bases: TGTGCCAGCAGTTACTCGCACGTTTGGACAGGGAGTGCAACTAATGAAAAACTGTTTTTT.

The chain joins TRBV2 to TRBJ2-2, with 7 bases that match TRBD1. This CDR3 region has 15 residues. The J segment lost 6 bases and the V segment lost 10 bases, leaving 14 bases of the junction unmatched. In germline, CDR1 is SNHLY, CDR2 FYNNEI. The CDR3: CATQSPTGVAGELFF. CDR3 coding DNA: TGTGCCACCCAATCACCTACAGGGGTTGCCGGGGAGCTGTTTTTT.

The genes are TRBV5-5 and TRBJ1-1, with D unresolved. CDR3 size: 15 residues. Trimming took 2 bases from V and 2 from J, leaving 13 bases between them. In germline, CDR1 is SGHKS, CDR2 YYEKEE (reference sequence). CDR3 sequence: CASSLTVVGNTEAFF. For the CDR3, the DNA is TGTGCCAGCAGCTTAACGGTCGTGGGCAACACTGAAGCTTTCTTT. Looking up the rest from reference TRBV5-5 and TRBJ1-1 gives the full variable domain: DAGVTQSPTHLIKTRGQQVTLRCSPISGHKSVSWYQQVLGQGPQFIFQYYEKEERGRGNFPDRFSARQFPNYSSELNVNALLLGDSALYLCASSLTVVGNTEAFFGQGTRLTVV.

This clone was seen a single time. This rearrangement joins TRBV3-1 (or the pseudogene TRBV3-2) to TRBJ1-2; the match to TRBD1 covers 8 bases. The CDR3 consists of 13 residues. The junction had 11 bases not matched to a gene; V was cut back by 3 bases and J by 14 bases. Germline loops: CDR1 LGHDT, CDR2 YNNKEL (reference sequence). CDR3 amino acids: CASSQGTGHSGTF. For the CDR3, the DNA is TGTGCCAGCAGCCAGGGGACAGGTCACAGTGGTACCTTC.

The chain employs TRBV6-5 and TRBJ1-5; the D is unclear. Germline CDR1 reads MNHEY; CDR2 reads SVGAGI. The CDR3 covers 14 residues. Trimming removed 6 bases at V and 0 bases at J, with 9 bases between. In DNA form, the CDR3 reads TGTGCCAGCAGCTTACAGTATAGCAATCAGCCCCAGCATTTT. Translated: CASSLQYSNQPQHF.

The chain has TRBV12-3 or TRBV12-4 and TRBJ2-7; a possible D gene is TRBD2 (6 bases). The CDR3 covers 12 residues. V lost 6 bases and J lost 9, with 15 bases in between. CDR3 sequence: CASSPVGGGQYF. Written as DNA, the CDR3 is TGTGCCAGCAGCCCCGTGGGGGGTGGGCAGTACTTC.

The rearrangement uses TRBV11-3 and TRBJ2-5; 10 bases are a match to TRBD2. V gave up 1 base and J gave up 1 base; unmatched junction bases: 0. The germline CDR1 and CDR2 sequences are SGHNT and YENEEA. The CDR3 spans 15 residues. CDR3 bases: TGTGCCAGCAGCTTAGGGACTAGCGGCCAAGAGACCCAGTACTTC. This sequence encodes CASSLGTSGQETQYF.

J is TRBJ1-5 and V is TRBV28, with D perhaps TRBD1 (6 bases). The length of the CDR3 is 16 residues. The ends were cut back, 6 bases at V and 7 bases at J, with 22 bases in the middle. Germline loops: CDR1 MDHEN, CDR2 SYDVKM. The CDR3 protein is CASRHWALQGPQPQHF. CDR3 in DNA: TGTGCCAGCAGGCATTGGGCGTTGCAGGGGCCGCAGCCCCAGCATTTT.